This is a list of T cell receptor beta chains from one sample in a study of cytomegalovirus exposure and HLA in healthy donors. The method was immunoSEQ multiplex PCR; TCRdb's version includes in-frame clones alone and lacks a portion of them. The sample has over 150,000 clones, approximately 85% seen once. Sequencing was done on a sample of PBMCs. The receptors originated from a man aged 25 to 40 in good health and CMV-seropositive. Each CDR3 is given with its conserved first and last residue. Fields, in order: J gene, V gene, CDR3 protein.

TRBJ2-3,TRBV7-9,CASGLALVYGSTDTQYF
TRBJ1-2,TRBV27,CASSSLGFNYGYTF
TRBJ2-5,TRBV5-4,CAATRAEGYQETQYF
TRBJ2-5,TRBV5-1,CASSLTLARQETQYF
TRBJ2-7,TRBV5-1,CASSQADEQYF
TRBJ1-1,TRBV19,CASKRGLNTEAFF
TRBJ1-6,TRBV2,CASRKDRDASPLHF
TRBJ2-2,TRBV9,CASTPGGTGELFF
TRBJ2-2,TRBV27,CASRRRRAGELFF
TRBJ2-5,TRBV5-1,CASSWGGRAGETQYF
TRBJ1-2,TRBV6-5,CASSQDRTYGYTF
TRBJ1-1,TRBV7-9,CSSSLVKTDRGRGNTEAFF
TRBJ1-2,TRBV7-9,CASTPGANYGYTF
TRBJ1-5,TRBV4-1,CASSQGSGGYSNQPQHF
TRBJ1-1,TRBV5-1,CASSHNRGGDTEAFF
TRBJ1-1,TRBV19,CASTFDRGDTEAFF
TRBJ2-7,TRBV7-9,CASSLGQGFEQYF
TRBJ2-1,TRBV6-6,CASSAPDWFGDEQFF
TRBJ2-1,TRBV5-4,CASSPGWDNEQFF
TRBJ2-6,TRBV5-1,CASSLGTSGYSGANVLTF
TRBJ2-1,TRBV10-3,CAISEESLGGLAFYNEQFF
TRBJ2-3,TRBV11-3,CASSLGDRVQADTQYF
TRBJ1-5,TRBV19,CASSIGLTQPQHF
TRBJ1-3,TRBV18,CASSTDIISGNTIYF
TRBJ2-5,TRBV11-3,CASSPSETQYF
TRBJ2-1,TRBV7-9,CACNPGDYTNEQFF
TRBJ2-5,TRBV6-5,CASSPPRLAGETQYF
TRBJ1-5,TRBV7-2,CASSLSTGQGIQPQHF
TRBJ2-7,TRBV6-5,CASSRTGASYEQYF
TRBJ1-4,TRBV5-1,CASSSGTGGRTNEKLFF
TRBJ1-4,TRBV30,CACAGTGSTNEKLFF
TRBJ2-7,TRBV11-3,CASSLGLTETYEQYF
TRBJ2-7,TRBV7-9,CSSSPLGTSGYTYEQYF
TRBJ2-5,TRBV13,CASSPGLQTQYF
TRBJ2-3,TRBV14,CASSLRQGGSTDTQYF
TRBJ2-3,TRBV5-1,CASSFSGRYTDTQYF
TRBJ2-1,TRBV18,CASSPPTSGPEQFF
TRBJ2-1,TRBV7-3,CASSLKSAGQGHNEQFF